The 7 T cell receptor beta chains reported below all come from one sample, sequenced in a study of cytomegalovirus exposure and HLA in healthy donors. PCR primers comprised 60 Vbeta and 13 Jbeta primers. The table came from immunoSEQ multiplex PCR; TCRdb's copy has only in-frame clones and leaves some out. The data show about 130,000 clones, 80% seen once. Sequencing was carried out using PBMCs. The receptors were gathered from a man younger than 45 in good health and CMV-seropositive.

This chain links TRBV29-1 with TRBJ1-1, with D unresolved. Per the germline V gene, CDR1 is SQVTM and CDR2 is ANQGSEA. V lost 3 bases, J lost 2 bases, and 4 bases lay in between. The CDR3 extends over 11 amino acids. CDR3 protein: CSVDYNTEAFF. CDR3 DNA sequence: TGCAGCGTTGATTATAACACTGAAGCTTTCTTT.

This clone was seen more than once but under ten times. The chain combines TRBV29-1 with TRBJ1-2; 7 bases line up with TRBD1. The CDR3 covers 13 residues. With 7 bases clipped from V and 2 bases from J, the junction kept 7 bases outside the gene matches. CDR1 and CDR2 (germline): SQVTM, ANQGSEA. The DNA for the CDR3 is TGCAGCGCTTCTCAACAGGGGAACTATGGCTACACCTTC. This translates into CSASQQGNYGYTF.

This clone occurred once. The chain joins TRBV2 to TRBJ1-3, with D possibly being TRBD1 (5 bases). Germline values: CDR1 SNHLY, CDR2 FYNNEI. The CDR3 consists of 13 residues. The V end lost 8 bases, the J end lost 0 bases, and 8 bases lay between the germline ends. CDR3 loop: CASAGGSGNTIYF. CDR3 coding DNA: TGTGCCAGCGCGGGGGGCTCTGGAAACACCATATATTTT.

The CDR3: CASSLELRGGSYNEQFF. DNA of the CDR3: TGTGCCAGCAGCTTGGAATTGCGGGGGGGTTCCTACAATGAGCAGTTCTTC. The V call is TRBV5-8, the J call TRBJ2-1; 9 bases align to TRBD2. This CDR3 region has 17 residues. Trimming at V came to 0 bases and at J to 1 base, leaving 5 bases not matched to a gene. The germline CDR1 and CDR2 sequences are SGHTS and YDEGEE.

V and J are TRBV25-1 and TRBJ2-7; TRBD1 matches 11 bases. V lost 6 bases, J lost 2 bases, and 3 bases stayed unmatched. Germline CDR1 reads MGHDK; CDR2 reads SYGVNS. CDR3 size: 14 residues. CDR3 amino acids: CASRRTGGPYEQYF. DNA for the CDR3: TGTGCCAGCAGGCGGACAGGGGGCCCCTACGAGCAGTACTTC.

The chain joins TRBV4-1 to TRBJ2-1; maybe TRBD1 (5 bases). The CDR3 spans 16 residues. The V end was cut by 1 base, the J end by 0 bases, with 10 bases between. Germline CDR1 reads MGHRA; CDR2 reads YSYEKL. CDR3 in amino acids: CASSQVGQGSYNEQFF. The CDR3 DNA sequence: TGCGCCAGCAGCCAAGTCGGGCAGGGCTCCTACAATGAGCAGTTCTTC.

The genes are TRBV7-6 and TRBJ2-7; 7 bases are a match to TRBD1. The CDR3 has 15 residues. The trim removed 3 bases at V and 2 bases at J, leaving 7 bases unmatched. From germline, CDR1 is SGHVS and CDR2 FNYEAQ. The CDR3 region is CASSFRQGRTYEQYF. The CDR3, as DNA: TGTGCCAGCAGCTTCAGACAGGGAAGGACCTACGAGCAGTACTTC.